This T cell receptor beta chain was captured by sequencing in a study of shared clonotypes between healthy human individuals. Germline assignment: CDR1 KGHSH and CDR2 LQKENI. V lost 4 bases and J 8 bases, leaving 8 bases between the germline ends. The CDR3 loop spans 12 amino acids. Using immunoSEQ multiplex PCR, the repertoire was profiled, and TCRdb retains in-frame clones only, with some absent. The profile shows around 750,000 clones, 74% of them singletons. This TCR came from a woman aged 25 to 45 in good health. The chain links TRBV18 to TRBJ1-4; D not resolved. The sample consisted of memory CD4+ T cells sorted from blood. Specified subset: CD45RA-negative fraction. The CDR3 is CASSLDREKLFF. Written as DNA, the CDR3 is TGTGCCAGCTCACTCGACCGGGAAAAACTGTTTTTT. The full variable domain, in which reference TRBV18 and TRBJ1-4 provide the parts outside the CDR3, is NAGVMQNPRHLVRRRGQEARLRCSPMKGHSHVYWYRQLPEEGLKFMVYLQKENIIDESGMPKERFSAEFPKEGPSILRIQQVVRGDSAAYFCASSLDREKLFFGSGTQLSVL.